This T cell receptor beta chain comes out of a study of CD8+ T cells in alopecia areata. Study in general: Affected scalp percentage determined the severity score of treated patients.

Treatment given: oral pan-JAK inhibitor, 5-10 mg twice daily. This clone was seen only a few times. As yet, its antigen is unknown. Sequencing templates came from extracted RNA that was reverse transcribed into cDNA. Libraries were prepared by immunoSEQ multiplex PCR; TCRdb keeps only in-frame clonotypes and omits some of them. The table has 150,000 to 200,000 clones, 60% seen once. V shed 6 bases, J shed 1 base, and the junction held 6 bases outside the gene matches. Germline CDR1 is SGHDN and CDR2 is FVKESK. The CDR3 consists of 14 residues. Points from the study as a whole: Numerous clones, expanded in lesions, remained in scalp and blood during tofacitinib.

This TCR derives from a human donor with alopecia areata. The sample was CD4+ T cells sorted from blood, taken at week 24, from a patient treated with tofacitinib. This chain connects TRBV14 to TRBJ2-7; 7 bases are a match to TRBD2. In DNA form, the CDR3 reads TGTGCCAGCAGACCGGCGGGGGTATCCTACGAGCAGTACTTC. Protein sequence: CASRPAGVSYEQYF. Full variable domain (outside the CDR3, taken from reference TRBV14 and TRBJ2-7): EAGVTQFPSHSVIEKGQTVTLRCDPISGHDNLYWYRRVMGKEIKFLLHFVKESKQDESGMPNNRFLAERTGGTYSTLKVQPAELEDSGVYFCASRPAGVSYEQYFGPGTRLTVT.